This TCR beta chain derives from a study of T cells after yellow fever vaccination (dated by TCRdb to about 2019). In the study overall: The SMART-Seq v4 Ultra Low Input RNA kit was used to prepare libraries from fractions with low cell numbers. Bulk TCR alpha and beta repertoires were sequenced longitudinally to track T-cell clones before and after primary and booster YFV17D yellow fever vaccination. Two healthy male donors, one aged 18 to 30 and one aged 30 to 39 years, made up the cohort. Bulk PBMC replicates and cell subsets were isolated from blood drawn at multiple timepoints before and after both primary and secondary immunization.

The treatment or condition tag for this specimen amounts to: live attenuated yellow fever vaccine strain. Two biological replicates of bulk PBMCs were collected at each blood-draw timepoint. PBMCs were isolated from peripheral blood using a standard Ficoll-Paque protocol. RNA was extracted with TriZol from bulk PBMCs, CD4 and CD8 fractions, and dextramer-positive and dextramer-negative fractions. Study-level results and caveats: Because abundant contaminating clonotypes from the bulk population could be contained in FACS-sorted repertoires, computational filtering was required. Most clones expanded after primary vaccination (almost 97% of CD4 and around nine tenths of CD8) were re-detected after the booster, suggesting that broad memory maintenance occurred. A small share of clonotypes was detected in both CD4 and CD8 compartments, with the overlap likely arising from convergent recombination. Because only a couple of donors were included in the study, the extent to which the findings can be generalized is limited. The secondary T-cell response was weaker than the primary response but faster, peaking on day 5 instead of day 15.

Synthesis of TCR cDNA relied on 5'RACE template switching, a step that introduced a universal primer site along with unique molecular identifiers. cDNA synthesis was primed from both the TCR alpha and TCR beta constant segments. Libraries were amplified in two PCR steps, with sample barcodes and sequencing adapters added in the second step. Sequencing of libraries was performed on Illumina HiSeq 2500 (2x100 bp) or NovaSeq (2x150 bp). From the authors' description of their analysis: Demultiplexing of reads and collapsing into UMI consensus sequences were performed with MIGEC, and V(D)J alignment was carried out with MiXCR. Using edgeR on replicate PBMC samples, clonotypes were called vaccine-responding if FDR was below 0.01 and the log2 fold change was above 5 up to day 15. Bulk clonotypes were assigned CD4 or CD8 identity according to which sequenced CD4 or CD8 repertoire held them at higher abundance. Starting from the raw public reads, TCRdb applied fastp trimming at Q25, assembled clones with MiXCR and retained in-frame beta chains. Every entry covers one CDR3 protein and lists the most common genes and DNA from its rows. In this record, the V and J calls reflect TCRdb's handling and not the investigators' own analysis. The sample table records 620,000 or so distinct CDR3 sequences; 17% of these occur just once. The ten largest clones take up around 15% of the sample.

Concerning this clonotype: The target of this receptor is not known. Base qualities are not provided; no much larger clone lies one nucleotide away.

The CDR3 starts with the cysteine, ends with the phenylalanine, and has 16 residues. The only DNA kept is the CDR3, 48 bases in frame from the first base. The germline V gene gives CDR1 as MNHNS and CDR2 as SASEGT. Deletion took 8 bases off V and 1 base off J, with a span of 18 bases between the germline ends. The specimen was PBMCs, collected more than 4 days after the first yellow fever vaccination. Recombination joined TRBV6-1 with TRBJ2-4, with the D call tentatively TRBD1 or TRBD2, each fitting 5 bases. This TCR was sampled from a man aged 18 to 30 who received the YFV17D yellow fever vaccine. The CDR3 protein sequence reads: CASSLRGVGAKNIQYF. The sequenced DNA: TGTGCCAGCTCCCTAAGAGGGGTAGGGGCCAAAAACATTCAGTACTTC.